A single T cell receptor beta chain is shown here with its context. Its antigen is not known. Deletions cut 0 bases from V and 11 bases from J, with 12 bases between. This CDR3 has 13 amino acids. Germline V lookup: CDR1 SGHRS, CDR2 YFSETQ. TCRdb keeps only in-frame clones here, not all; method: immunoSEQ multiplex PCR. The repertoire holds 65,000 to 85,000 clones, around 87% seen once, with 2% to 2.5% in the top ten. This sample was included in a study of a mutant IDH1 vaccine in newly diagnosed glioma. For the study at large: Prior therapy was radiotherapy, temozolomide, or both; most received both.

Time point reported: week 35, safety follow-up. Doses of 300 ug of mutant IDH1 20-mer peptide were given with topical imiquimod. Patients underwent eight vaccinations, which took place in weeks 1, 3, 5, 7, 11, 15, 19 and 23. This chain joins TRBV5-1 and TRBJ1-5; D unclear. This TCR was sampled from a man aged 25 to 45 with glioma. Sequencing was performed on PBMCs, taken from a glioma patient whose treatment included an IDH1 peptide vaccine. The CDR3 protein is CASSLDGVQSQHF. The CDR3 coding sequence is TGCGCCAGCAGCTTGGACGGGGTGCAGTCCCAGCATTTT.